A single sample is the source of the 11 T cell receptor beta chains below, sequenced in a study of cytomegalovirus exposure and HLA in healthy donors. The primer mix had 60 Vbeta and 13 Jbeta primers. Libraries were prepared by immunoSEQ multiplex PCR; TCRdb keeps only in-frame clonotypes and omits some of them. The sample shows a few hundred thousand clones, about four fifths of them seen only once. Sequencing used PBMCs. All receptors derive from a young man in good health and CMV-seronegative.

CDR3 DNA: TGCGCCAGCAGTGCATTCAGTAACACCGGGGAGCTGTTTTTT. This translates into CASSAFSNTGELFF. This sequence joins TRBV10-1 and TRBJ2-2, with no clear D. CDR1 WNHNN and CDR2 SYGVQD come from the germline V gene (reference sequence). Trimming left V 4 bases short and J 2 bases short, with 8 bases between. The CDR3 loop spans 14 amino acids.

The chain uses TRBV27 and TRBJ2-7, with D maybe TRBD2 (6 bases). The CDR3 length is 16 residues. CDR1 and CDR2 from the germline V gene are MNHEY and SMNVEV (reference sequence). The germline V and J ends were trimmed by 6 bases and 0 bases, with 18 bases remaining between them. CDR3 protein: CASSPYTGTVSYEQYF. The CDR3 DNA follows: TGTGCCAGCAGCCCATATACCGGGACTGTCTCCTACGAGCAGTACTTC.

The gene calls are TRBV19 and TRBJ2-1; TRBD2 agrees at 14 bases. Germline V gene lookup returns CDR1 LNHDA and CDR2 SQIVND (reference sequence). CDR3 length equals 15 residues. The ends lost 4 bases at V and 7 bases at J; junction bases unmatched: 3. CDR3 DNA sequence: TGTGCCAGTAGTAGCGGGACTAGCGGGGGAAATGAGCAGTTCTTC. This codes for CASSSGTSGGNEQFF. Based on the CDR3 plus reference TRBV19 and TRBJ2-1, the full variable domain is DGGITQSPKYLFRKEGQNVTLSCEQNLNHDAMYWYRQDPGQGLRLIYYSQIVNDFQKGDIAEGYSVSREKKESFPLTVTSAQKNPTAFYLCASSSGTSGGNEQFFGPGTRLTVL.

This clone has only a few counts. The CDR3 sequence is CASSFASGGPNTGELFF. The CDR3, as DNA: TGCGCCAGCAGTTTCGCTAGCGGGGGGCCTAACACCGGGGAGCTGTTTTTT. This chain connects TRBV4-3 to TRBJ2-2, with 11 positions matching TRBD2. This CDR3 has 17 amino acids. V shed 6 bases, J shed 2 bases, and the junction held 8 bases outside the gene matches. Germline CDR1 and CDR2: LGHNA and YSLEER.

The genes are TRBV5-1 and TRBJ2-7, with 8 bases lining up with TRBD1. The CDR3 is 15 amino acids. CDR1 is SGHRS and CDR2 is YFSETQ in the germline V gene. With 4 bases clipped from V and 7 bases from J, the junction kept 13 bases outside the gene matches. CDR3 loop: CASSQGDRTTLEQYF. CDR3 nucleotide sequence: TGCGCCAGCAGCCAAGGGGACAGGACCACCTTGGAGCAGTACTTC.

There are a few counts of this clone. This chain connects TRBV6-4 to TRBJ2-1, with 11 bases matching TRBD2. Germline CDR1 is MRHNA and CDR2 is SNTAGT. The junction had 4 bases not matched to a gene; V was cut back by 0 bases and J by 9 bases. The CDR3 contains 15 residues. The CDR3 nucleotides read TGTGCCAGCAGTGACTCGACTAGCGGGGCGGGTGAGCAGTTCTTC. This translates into CASSDSTSGAGEQFF.

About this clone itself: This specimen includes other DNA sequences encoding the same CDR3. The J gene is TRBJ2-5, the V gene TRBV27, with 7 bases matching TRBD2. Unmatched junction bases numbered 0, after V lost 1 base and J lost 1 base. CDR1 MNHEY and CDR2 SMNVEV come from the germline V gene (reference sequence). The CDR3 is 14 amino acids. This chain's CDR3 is CASSLWGGQETQYF. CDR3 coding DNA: TGTGCCAGCAGTTTATGGGGGGGCCAAGAGACCCAGTACTTC.

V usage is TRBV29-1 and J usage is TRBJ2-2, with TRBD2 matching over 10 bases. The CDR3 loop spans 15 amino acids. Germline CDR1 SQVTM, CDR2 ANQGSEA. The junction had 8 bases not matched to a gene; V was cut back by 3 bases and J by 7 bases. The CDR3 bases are TGCAGCGTTGACCCCTCTAGCGGGGGTGGCGGGGAGCTGTTTTTT. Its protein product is CSVDPSSGGGGELFF.

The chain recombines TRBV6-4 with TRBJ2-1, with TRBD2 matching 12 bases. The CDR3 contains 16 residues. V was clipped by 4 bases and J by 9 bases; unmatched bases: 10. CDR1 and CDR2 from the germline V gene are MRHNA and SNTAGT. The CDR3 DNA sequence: TGTGCCAGCAGTGGATCGGGACTAGCGGGTATGAGTGAGCAGTTCTTC. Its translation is CASSGSGLAGMSEQFF.

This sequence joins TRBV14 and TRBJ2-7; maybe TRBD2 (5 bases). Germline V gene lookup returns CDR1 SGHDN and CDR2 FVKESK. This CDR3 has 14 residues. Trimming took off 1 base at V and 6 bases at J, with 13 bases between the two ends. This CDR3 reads CASSQVGNPSEQYF. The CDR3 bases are TGTGCCAGCAGCCAAGTCGGGAACCCAAGCGAGCAGTACTTC.

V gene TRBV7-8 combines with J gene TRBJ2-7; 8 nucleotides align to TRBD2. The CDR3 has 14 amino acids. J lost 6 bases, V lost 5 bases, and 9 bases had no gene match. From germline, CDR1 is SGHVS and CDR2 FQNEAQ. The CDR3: CASSARGTRGEQYF. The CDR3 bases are TGTGCCAGCAGCGCTAGGGGGACTAGGGGCGAGCAGTACTTC.